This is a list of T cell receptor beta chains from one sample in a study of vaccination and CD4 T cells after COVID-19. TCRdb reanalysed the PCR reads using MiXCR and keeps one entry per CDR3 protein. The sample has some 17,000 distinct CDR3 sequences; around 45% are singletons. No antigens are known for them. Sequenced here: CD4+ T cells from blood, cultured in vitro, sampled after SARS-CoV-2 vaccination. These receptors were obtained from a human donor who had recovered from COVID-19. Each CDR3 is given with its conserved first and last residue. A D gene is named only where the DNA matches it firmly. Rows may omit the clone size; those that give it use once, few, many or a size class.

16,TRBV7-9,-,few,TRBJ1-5,TGTGCCAGCAGCTTAGGGGACAATTTGGGCAATCAGCCCCAGCATTTT,CASSLGDNLGNQPQHF
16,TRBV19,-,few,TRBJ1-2,TGTGCCAGTAGTATGATGGACAGCGCAGCTAACTATGGCTACACCTTC,CASSMMDSAANYGYTF
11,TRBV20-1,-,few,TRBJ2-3,TGCAGTGCCCGGGGCACAGATACGCAGTATTTT,CSARGTDTQYF
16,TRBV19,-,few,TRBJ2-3,TGTGCCAGTAGTGGGTCGGGACGGTCCTACACAGATACGCAGTATTTT,CASSGSGRSYTDTQYF
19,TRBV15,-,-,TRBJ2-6,TGTGCCACCAGCAGTGAAACATGGGGACTGCACTCTGGGGCCAACGTCCTGACTTTC,CATSSETWGLHSGANVLTF
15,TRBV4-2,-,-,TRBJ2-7,TGTGCCAGCAGCCAAGGCCCCAGGCGCTCCTACGAGCAGTACTTC,CASSQGPRRSYEQYF
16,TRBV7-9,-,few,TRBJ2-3,TGTGCCAGCAGCTATCGTGTCCAGAGGGGGACAGATACGCAGTATTTT,CASSYRVQRGTDTQYF
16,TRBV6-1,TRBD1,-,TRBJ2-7,TGTGCCAGCAGAATACAAGGGACAGCGGTCTCCTACGAGCAGTACTTC,CASRIQGTAVSYEQYF
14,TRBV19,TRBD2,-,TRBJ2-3,TGTGCCAGTACCCAAAGCGGGAGTGGCGATACGCAGTATTTT,CASTQSGSGDTQYF
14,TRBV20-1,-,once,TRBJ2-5,TGCAGTGCTAGAGGTAACTCAGCCCAAGAGACCCAGTACTTC,CSARGNSAQETQYF
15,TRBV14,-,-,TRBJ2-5,TGTGCCAGCAGCCAAGAGTGGGGGCGCGGAGAGACCCAGTACTTC,CASSQEWGRGETQYF
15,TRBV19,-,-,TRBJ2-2,TGTGCCAGTAGTATTATCGAGCAAGCGGTCGGGGAGCTGTTTTTT,CASSIIEQAVGELFF
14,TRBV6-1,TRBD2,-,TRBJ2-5,TGCGCCAGCAGCTCTACTAGCGGACAAGAGACCCAGTACTTC,CASSSTSGQETQYF
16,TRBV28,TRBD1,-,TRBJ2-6,TGTGCCAGCAGCCATCGGACAGGGGCTGGGGCCAACGTCCTGACTTTC,CASSHRTGAGANVLTF
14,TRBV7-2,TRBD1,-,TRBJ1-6,TGTGCCAGCAGCCCGGACAGGGGAAATTCACCCCTCCACTTT,CASSPDRGNSPLHF
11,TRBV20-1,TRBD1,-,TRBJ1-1,TGCAGTGCTACAGGGGGCACTGAAGCTTTCTTT,CSATGGTEAFF
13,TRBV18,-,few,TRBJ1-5,TGTGCCAGCTCACCACGGCTCAATCAGCCCCAGCATTTT,CASSPRLNQPQHF
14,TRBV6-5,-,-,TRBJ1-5,TGTGCCAGCAGTTCACAGGGTGGCAATCAGCCCCAGCATTTT,CASSSQGGNQPQHF
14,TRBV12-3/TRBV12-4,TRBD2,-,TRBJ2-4,TGTGCCAGCAGCTCCGCAGGCGGGGGGACACCTCAGTACTTC,CASSSAGGGTPQYF
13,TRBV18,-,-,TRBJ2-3,TGTGCCAGCTCACCGGTTTCCACAGATACGCAGTATTTT,CASSPVSTDTQYF
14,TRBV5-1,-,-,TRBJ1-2,TGCGCCAGCAGCTCCGGCGGGGGGGAGAGTGGCTACACCTTC,CASSSGGGESGYTF
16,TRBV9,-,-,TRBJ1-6,TGTGCCAGCAGCGCAACCCAGGGAGGGCGGGATTCACCCCTCCACTTT,CASSATQGGRDSPLHF
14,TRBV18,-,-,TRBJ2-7,TGTGCCAGCTCACAAACTAGAAGCTCCTACGAGCAGTACTTC,CASSQTRSSYEQYF
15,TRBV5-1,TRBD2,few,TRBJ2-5,TGCGCCAGCACCGGGACTAGCGGACTCCAAGAGACCCAGTACTTC,CASTGTSGLQETQYF
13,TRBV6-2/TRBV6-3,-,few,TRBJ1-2,TGTGCCAGCAGTTTGGAAGGGGCGCTGGGCTACACCTTC,CASSLEGALGYTF
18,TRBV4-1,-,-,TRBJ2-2,TGCGCCAGCAGCCAAGATGGGTTAGCGCCAACGAACACCGGGGAGCTGTTTTTT,CASSQDGLAPTNTGELFF
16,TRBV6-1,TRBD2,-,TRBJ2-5,TGTGCCAGCAGTATTCCTAGCGGGAGGAGTGGTGAGACCCAGTACTTC,CASSIPSGRSGETQYF
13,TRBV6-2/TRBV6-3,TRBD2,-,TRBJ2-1,TGTGCCAGCAGCGTACGACTAGCGGGGGAGCAGTTCTTC,CASSVRLAGEQFF
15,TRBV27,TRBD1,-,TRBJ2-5,TGTGCCAGCAGTCCCCGGACAGGGAAACAAGAGACCCAGTACTTC,CASSPRTGKQETQYF
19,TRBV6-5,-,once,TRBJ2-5,TGTGCCAGCAGTTACTCGAAGTGGCAGGGTGGACAATCACAAGAGACCCAGTACTTC,CASSYSKWQGGQSQETQYF
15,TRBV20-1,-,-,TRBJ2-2,TGCAGTGCCAAAAGAGGGCATCCAGAGGTTGGGGAGCTGTTTTTT,CSAKRGHPEVGELFF
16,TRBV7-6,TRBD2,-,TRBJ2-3,TGTGCCAGCAGCTTAGTGGGCGGGAGGAGCACAGATACGCAGTATTTT,CASSLVGGRSTDTQYF
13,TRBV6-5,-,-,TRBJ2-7,TGTGCCAGCAGTTCTAGCGTTAGCTACGAGCAGTACTTC,CASSSSVSYEQYF
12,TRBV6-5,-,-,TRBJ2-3,TGTGCCAGCAGTTACAGAGGGGATACGCAGTATTTT,CASSYRGDTQYF
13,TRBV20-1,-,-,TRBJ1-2,TGCAGTGCCAGCACCGGGAAAAATTATGGCTACACCTTC,CSASTGKNYGYTF
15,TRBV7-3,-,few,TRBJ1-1,TGTGCCAGCAGCTTAACCGGGCGGCCGAACACTGAAGCTTTCTTT,CASSLTGRPNTEAFF